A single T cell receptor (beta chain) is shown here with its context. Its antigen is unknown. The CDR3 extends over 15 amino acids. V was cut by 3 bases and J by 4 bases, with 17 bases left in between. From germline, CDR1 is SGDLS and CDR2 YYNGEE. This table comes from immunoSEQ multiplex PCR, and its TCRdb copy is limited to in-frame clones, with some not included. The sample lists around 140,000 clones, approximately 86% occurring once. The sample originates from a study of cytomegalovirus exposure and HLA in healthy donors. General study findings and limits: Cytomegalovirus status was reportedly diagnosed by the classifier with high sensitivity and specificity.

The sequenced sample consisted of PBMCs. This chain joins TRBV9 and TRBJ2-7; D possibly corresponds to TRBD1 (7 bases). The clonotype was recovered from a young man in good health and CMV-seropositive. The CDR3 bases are TGTGCCAGCAGCGCCAGACAGGGAGGAGGTTACGAGCAGTACTTC. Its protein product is CASSARQGGGYEQYF.